A selection of T cell receptor beta chains follows, all from one sample in a study of blood T cell repertoires in COVID-19. Using immunoSEQ multiplex PCR, the repertoire was profiled, and TCRdb retains in-frame clones only, with some absent. The table shows some 200,000 clones, with around 91% occurring only once. What was sequenced was PBMCs or T cells enriched from blood (not recorded which). The origin of the receptors is a young woman who had recovered from COVID-19. Each CDR3 is given with its conserved first and last residue. The D gene is left open where the match is weak. Not every row has a clone size; where given, it reads once, few, many or a size class.

d_call clone_size j_call v_call cdr3_nt cdr3_aa
- - TRBJ2-7 TRBV5-1 TGCGCCAGCAGCTTCGAGTCTTTGTTGCGGGGTCCCTACGAGCAGTACTTC CASSFESLLRGPYEQYF
TRBD1 - TRBJ1-5 TRBV28 TGTGCCAGCAGTCTCGACAGGGGGATTAATCAGCCCCAGCATTTT CASSLDRGINQPQHF
- - TRBJ2-4 TRBV10-1 TGCGCCAGCAGTGAGAAGGGCCTCAGGGGCCAAAACATTCAGTACTTC CASSEKGLRGQNIQYF
- - TRBJ2-7 TRBV6-1 TGTGCCAGCAGTGAAGAAAATTGGCAGACCTACGAGCAGTACTTC CASSEENWQTYEQYF
TRBD1 - TRBJ1-2 TRBV28 TGTGCCAGCAGTAGGGACAGGGCTAGTAACTATGGCTACACCTTC CASSRDRASNYGYTF
- - TRBJ2-7 TRBV2 TGTGCCAGCAGTGACAGGGGACGGGCCGAGCAGTACTTC CASSDRGRAEQYF
- - TRBJ2-1 TRBV27 TGTGCCAGCAGTCTTGGGGGAGGAAATGAGCAGTTCTTC CASSLGGGNEQFF
- - TRBJ2-7 TRBV11-2 TGTGCCAGCAGCTTAACCTCTTCCCTGGCTGAGCAGTACTTC CASSLTSSLAEQYF
- - TRBJ1-5 TRBV14 TGTGCCAGCAGCCAAGGCCTAAATCAGCCCCAGCATTTT CASSQGLNQPQHF
- - TRBJ2-5 TRBV5-1 TGCGCCAGCAGCTTGGAAATCCCAGAACAAGAGACCCAGTACTTC CASSLEIPEQETQYF
- - TRBJ1-2 TRBV9 TGTGCCAGCAGCGTAGATGAGGTTCTTACGGGCTACACCTTC CASSVDEVLTGYTF
TRBD1 few TRBJ1-4 TRBV30 TGTGCCTGGAGCACCAGACGGGACAGGGGGCGGCTTCCAACTAATGAAAAACTGTTTTTT CAWSTRRDRGRLPTNEKLFF
- - TRBJ2-1 TRBV28 TGTGCCAGCAGTTTATACTTCACGAGCTCCTACAATGAGCAGTTCTTC CASSLYFTSSYNEQFF
TRBD2 - TRBJ2-5 TRBV5-4 TGTGCCAGCAGCTTGGTGCGGGGGACCCAAGAGACCCAGTACTTC CASSLVRGTQETQYF
- - TRBJ2-4 TRBV29-1 TGCAGCGTTGCCCCCTTTCCGGGGAGTCCCCCGTACTTC CSVAPFPGSPPYF
TRBD2 - TRBJ2-7 TRBV29-1 TGCAGCGTTGAAGACCGACTAGCGGGAGGGCCCCACGAGCAGTACTTC CSVEDRLAGGPHEQYF
- - TRBJ1-4 TRBV19 TGTGCCAGTACCAACAAGGGGGGGGCTGCAACTAATGAAAAACTGTTTTTT CASTNKGGAATNEKLFF
- - TRBJ1-5 TRBV28 TGTGCCAGCAGCCTCAGGGGACCCAGCAATCAGCCCCAGCATTTT CASSLRGPSNQPQHF
- many TRBJ2-2 TRBV5-6 TGTGCCAGCAGCCCCGGGACTCGGTACACCGGGGAGCTGTTTTTT CASSPGTRYTGELFF
- - TRBJ1-1 TRBV5-6 TGTGCCAGCAGCCGCGATATCGTACCTGAAGCTTTCTTT CASSRDIVPEAFF
TRBD2 once TRBJ2-2 TRBV7-3 TGTGCCAGCAGTTTAGTGGGGACTAGCGGGATCGGGGAGCTGTTTTTT CASSLVGTSGIGELFF
- - TRBJ2-2 TRBV5-1 TGCGCCAGCAGCTTGGCCGGAAGCGCCGGGGAGCTGTTTTTT CASSLAGSAGELFF
- - TRBJ1-5 TRBV3-1/TRBV3-2 TGTGCCAGCAGCCAAGACTCTGGGCCAGGGCAGCCCCAGCATTTT CASSQDSGPGQPQHF
TRBD1 - TRBJ1-2 TRBV30 TGTGCCTGGGAGTCCGGGACAGGGTATGGCTACACCTTC CAWESGTGYGYTF
TRBD1 - TRBJ1-4 TRBV19 TGTGCCAGTAGCCCCTTGCGGACAGGGGTTCAACTGTTTTTT CASSPLRTGVQLFF
TRBD2 - TRBJ2-7 TRBV4-3 TGCGCCAGCAGCCAGAATGGGCGGGAGGGCTACGAGCAGTACTTC CASSQNGREGYEQYF
TRBD2 - TRBJ2-7 TRBV2 TGTGCCGTCAGGGAGGGTCGCTACGAGCAGTACTTC CAVREGRYEQYF
TRBD2 - TRBJ2-3 TRBV28 TGTGCCAGCCTATATAGCGGGAGAGGGGCAGATACGCAGTATTTT CASLYSGRGADTQYF
- - TRBJ2-1 TRBV15 TGTGCCACCAGCACCTTGGGGGGCATACAGGGGTGGGATGAGCAGTTCTTC CATSTLGGIQGWDEQFF
- once TRBJ1-5 TRBV5-1 TGCGCCAGCAGCCCAGATCCAACCCGGGGCAATCAGCCCCAGCATTTT CASSPDPTRGNQPQHF
- - TRBJ2-5 TRBV28 TGTGCCACCGGCTTCACGGGACTGCAAGAGACCCAGTACTTC CATGFTGLQETQYF
TRBD1 - TRBJ2-7 TRBV19 TGTGCCAGTAGGTTGGCAGGGGGCTTCGAGCAGTACTTC CASRLAGGFEQYF
TRBD1 - TRBJ2-2 TRBV10-2 TGCGCCAGCAGTGAATCCACAGGGGGCAGCACCGGGGAGCTGTTTTTT CASSESTGGSTGELFF
TRBD1 - TRBJ2-2 TRBV19 TGTGCCAGTGTAGGGGACAGCCTCAACACCGGGGAGCTGTTTTTT CASVGDSLNTGELFF
- - TRBJ1-1 TRBV30 TGTGCCTGGAGTGTAACATCCCCCACTGAAGCTTTCTTT CAWSVTSPTEAFF
TRBD1 - TRBJ2-1 TRBV28 TGTGCCAGCAGTTTATTGGGACAGGTTGGCGACAATGAGCAGTTCTTC CASSLLGQVGDNEQFF
TRBD2 - TRBJ2-5 TRBV5-1 TGCGCCAGCAGCTCAGGCGGGAGGACCCTCCAAGAGACCCAGTACTTC CASSSGGRTLQETQYF
- - TRBJ2-2 TRBV29-1 TGCAGCGTTTCCCCCCGGGAGCGGATGGACGGGGAGCTGTTTTTT CSVSPRERMDGELFF
- - TRBJ2-3 TRBV28 TGTGCCAGCAGTTTAGTTCTCCAGGGGACAGATACGCAGTATTTT CASSLVLQGTDTQYF
- - TRBJ1-2 TRBV4-3 TGCGCCAGCAGCCCAACCAGGGACTATGGCTACACCTTC CASSPTRDYGYTF
- - TRBJ2-3 TRBV12-3/TRBV12-4 TGTGCCAGCAGCCGTATGGATACGCAGTATTTT CASSRMDTQYF
TRBD1 - TRBJ2-2 TRBV6-6 TGTGCCAGCAGAACCCCCGGGACAGCCCTCACCGGGGAGCTGTTTTTT CASRTPGTALTGELFF
TRBD2 - TRBJ2-1 TRBV19 TGTGCCAGTAGTATGCCTAGCGGGAGTACGAATGAGCAGTTCTTC CASSMPSGSTNEQFF
- few TRBJ2-1 TRBV19 TGTGCCAGTAGTTCTCACCGGGACCCAGGAGGGAATGAGCAGTTCTTC CASSSHRDPGGNEQFF
- - TRBJ2-1 TRBV9 TGTGCCAGCAGCGTAGGGGCAGGGAAGAACAATGAGCAGTTCTTC CASSVGAGKNNEQFF
- once TRBJ2-6 TRBV19 TGTGCCAGTAGTATTTGGGGGCCTGGGGCCAACGTCCTGACTTTC CASSIWGPGANVLTF